A selection of T cell receptor beta chains follows, all from one sample in a study of cytomegalovirus exposure and HLA in healthy donors. Here immunoSEQ multiplex PCR was the method, and the copy in TCRdb shows in-frame clones only, minus some. The sample holds some 130,000 clones, 60% to 80% seen once. Material for sequencing was PBMCs. These TCRs come from a male donor in good health and CMV-seronegative. CDR3s include the opening cysteine and the closing phenylalanine or tryptophan. D genes are given only for firm matches. Expanded clones are given a class, and other clones once, few, many or no size at all.

CDR3 DNA | CDR3 protein | D gene | V gene | clone size | J gene | CDR3 length
TGCAGCGTTGAAGGCCCTAGCGGGAGGGCCCTGGAGACCCAGTACTTC | CSVEGPSGRALETQYF | TRBD2 | TRBV29-1 | NA | TRBJ2-5 | 16
TGTGCCACCAGCAGAGACAGGGCGTCTGAGGGCTACACCTTC | CATSRDRASEGYTF | NA | TRBV15 | NA | TRBJ1-2 | 14
TGTGCCAGCAGCCCTAGCGGGACGAGCTCCTACGAGCAGTACTTC | CASSPSGTSSYEQYF | TRBD2 | TRBV9 | NA | TRBJ2-7 | 15
TGTGCCAGCAGCCAAACCGCGGGACAGGGGAAAGTGTTGAGCTCCTACAATGAGCAGTTCTTC | CASSQTAGQGKVLSSYNEQFF | TRBD1 | TRBV14 | NA | TRBJ2-1 | 21
TGTGCCAGCAGCTTGGGGTCGGCAGGGGTGGGAGTTGAGCAGTTCTTC | CASSLGSAGVGVEQFF | NA | TRBV5-5 | once | TRBJ2-1 | 16
TGTGCCTGGTCTAAGACAGGGCCAACCTCCATATATTTT | CAWSKTGPTSIYF | TRBD1 | TRBV30 | NA | TRBJ1-3 | 13
TGTGCCAGCAGCGTACCCAGAGGACAGGGAAGGTCCTACAATGAGCAGTTCTTC | CASSVPRGQGRSYNEQFF | TRBD1 | TRBV9 | NA | TRBJ2-1 | 18
TGTGCCAGCCTCGGGCAGGGGTCCCCCGTCCTGACTTTC | CASLGQGSPVLTF | NA | TRBV18 | NA | TRBJ2-6 | 13
TGTGCCAGCAGGGCGGCGGGACCCCTCCACTTT | CASRAAGPLHF | NA | TRBV27 | NA | TRBJ1-6 | 11
TGTGCCAGCAGCAATAGCGGGAGGGGCACCGGGGAGCTGTTTTTT | CASSNSGRGTGELFF | TRBD2 | TRBV9 | NA | TRBJ2-2 | 15
TGTGCCAGCAGCTTAGATCGGGGTGTGGATGAGCAGTTCTTC | CASSLDRGVDEQFF | NA | TRBV7-6 | few | TRBJ2-1 | 14
TGTGCCAGCAGCCATACATACAGGGGACGGACTGAAGCTTTCTTT | CASSHTYRGRTEAFF | TRBD1 | TRBV14 | NA | TRBJ1-1 | 15
TGCGCCAGCAGCAGTCGGAGCGGGGCCTCCTACGAGCAGTACTTC | CASSSRSGASYEQYF | TRBD2 | TRBV5-1 | NA | TRBJ2-7 | 15
TGTGCCTGGAGTGTACGAAGAGGCGGACAGGGGGCCTCTGGGGCCAACGTCCTGACTTTC | CAWSVRRGGQGASGANVLTF | TRBD1 | TRBV30 | NA | TRBJ2-6 | 20
TGTGCCAGCAGCCCTACGGGACAGGGGACCGGGGAGCTGTTTTTT | CASSPTGQGTGELFF | TRBD1 | TRBV7-9 | once | TRBJ2-2 | 15
TGTGCCAGCAGCGTAGGAGCGTCGGGAGGGCCGGGGAACATTCAGTACTTC | CASSVGASGGPGNIQYF | TRBD2 | TRBV9 | NA | TRBJ2-4 | 17
TGTGCCAGCAGTTACTCGGCAGCGCCTACCGGGGAGCTGTTTTTT | CASSYSAAPTGELFF | NA | TRBV6-5 | many | TRBJ2-2 | 15
TGCAGCGCCGGGGGGGGGCAGTATGGCTACACCTTC | CSAGGGQYGYTF | NA | TRBV29-1 | NA | TRBJ1-2 | 12
TGTGCCAGCAGCTATGGGACAGGGGGCTACGAGCAGTACTTC | CASSYGTGGYEQYF | TRBD1 | TRBV7-6 | once | TRBJ2-7 | 14
TGTGCCTGCAATCTCGGCAGGCACTATGGCTACACCTTC | CACNLGRHYGYTF | NA | TRBV30 | NA | TRBJ1-2 | 13
TGCGCCAGCAGCCGGACAGGGGAAGCTTTCTTT | CASSRTGEAFF | TRBD1 | TRBV4-1 | NA | TRBJ1-1 | 11
TGCGCCAGCAGCCAAGTTAGGGGAACCTCCTACAATGAGCAGTTCTTC | CASSQVRGTSYNEQFF | NA | TRBV4-1 | NA | TRBJ2-1 | 16
TGTGCCAGTAAGTCGAAGCGGGGGGCCCGCACAGATACGCAGTATTTT | CASKSKRGARTDTQYF | TRBD2 | TRBV2 | NA | TRBJ2-3 | 16
TGTGCCAGCAGCCGGAACCGGGACACTGAAGCTTTCTTT | CASSRNRDTEAFF | NA | TRBV11-3 | NA | TRBJ1-1 | 13
TGTGCCAGCAGCTTAGATAACGTGGGGGGGTACAATGAGCAGTTCTTC | CASSLDNVGGYNEQFF | TRBD2 | TRBV11-2 | NA | TRBJ2-1 | 16
TGTGCCAGCAACGGAGGGATCACAGATACGCAGTATTTT | CASNGGITDTQYF | NA | TRBV7-8 | NA | TRBJ2-3 | 13
TGTGCCAGCAGCTTACTGGGGCTTGCGGGAAACACTGAAGCTTTCTTT | CASSLLGLAGNTEAFF | NA | TRBV11-2 | NA | TRBJ1-1 | 16
TGTGCCAGGGGGTTGGGAGCGGGGGACAATGAGCAGTTCTTC | CARGLGAGDNEQFF | TRBD2 | TRBV2 | NA | TRBJ2-1 | 14
TGTGCCAGCAGCTTAGACACAGGGACGTTTAGTCAGCCCCAGCATTTT | CASSLDTGTFSQPQHF | NA | TRBV7-9 | NA | TRBJ1-5 | 16
TGTGCCAGCAGTGCCGGGACAGGCTACGAGCAGTACTTC | CASSAGTGYEQYF | TRBD1 | TRBV6-1 | few | TRBJ2-7 | 13
TGCGCCAGCAGCCAAAGCGGGGTCGGCACAGATACGCAGTATTTT | CASSQSGVGTDTQYF | TRBD2 | TRBV5-1 | NA | TRBJ2-3 | 15
TGTGCCAGCAGCTTTGGGGGGTTGAACACTGAAGCTTTCTTT | CASSFGGLNTEAFF | NA | TRBV7-2 | NA | TRBJ1-1 | 14
TGTGCCAGCAGTGACTCCGGCGGGAGTGGTCCCGGGGAGCTGTTTTTT | CASSDSGGSGPGELFF | TRBD2 | TRBV6-4 | NA | TRBJ2-2 | 16
TGTGCCAGCAGTTCCTCCGGGACAGGGATCCTATGGCTCACCTTC | CASSSSGTGILWLTF | TRBD1 | TRBV27 | once | TRBJ1-2 | 15
TGTGCCAGTAGTAAAAAGCCGGGCTCTGGGGCCAACGGCCTGACTTTC | CASSKKPGSGANGLTF | NA | TRBV19 | NA | TRBJ2-6 | 16
TGTGCCAGCAGCTTAGTAAGACAGGGATCTAACTATGGCTACACCTTC | CASSLVRQGSNYGYTF | TRBD1 | TRBV7-2 | NA | TRBJ1-2 | 16
TGTGCCAGCAGCGTAAACAGGGGTGGGGGCACCGGGGAGCTGTTTTTT | CASSVNRGGGTGELFF | TRBD1 | TRBV9 | few | TRBJ2-2 | 16
TGCGCCAGCAGCTTGGGGACTGCCACAGATACGCAGTATTTT | CASSLGTATDTQYF | NA | TRBV5-1 | NA | TRBJ2-3 | 14
TGTGCCTGGAAGGGGACAGCCTACGAGCAGTACTTC | CAWKGTAYEQYF | TRBD1 | TRBV30 | NA | TRBJ2-7 | 12
TGTGCCAGCAGCTTAGACAGGGGGGCCGAGGCTTTCTTT | CASSLDRGAEAFF | TRBD1 | TRBV11-1 | few | TRBJ1-1 | 13
TGCGCCAGCAGCCTGGAAGGCCGGGATCCCTACGAGCAGTACTTC | CASSLEGRDPYEQYF | NA | TRBV4-1 | NA | TRBJ2-7 | 15
TGTGCCAGTAGTAACCGGGACAGGGCGCATGGCTACACCTTC | CASSNRDRAHGYTF | TRBD1 | TRBV19 | NA | TRBJ1-2 | 14
TGTGCCATCTGGGACAGGAGATATGAGCAGTTCTTC | CAIWDRRYEQFF | TRBD1 | TRBV10-3 | NA | TRBJ2-1 | 12
TGTGCCAGCAGCACCCCCGGGACTACCACCTACGAGCAGTACTTC | CASSTPGTTTYEQYF | TRBD2 | TRBV7-9 | NA | TRBJ2-7 | 15
TGTGCCAGCAGCTTCGTAACCAGCTCTGGGGCCAACGTCCTGACTTTC | CASSFVTSSGANVLTF | NA | TRBV7-6 | NA | TRBJ2-6 | 16
TGCGCCAGCCGAGCGGCGGGAGACCACTCCGAGCAGTACTTC | CASRAAGDHSEQYF | TRBD2 | TRBV5-1 | NA | TRBJ2-7 | 14
TGTGCCAGCAGCTTAGGTGGAGCCTCTGGGGCCAACGTCCTGACTTTC | CASSLGGASGANVLTF | NA | TRBV7-8 | NA | TRBJ2-6 | 16
TGTGCCAGCAGCCCCAGCCAGGGGATATGGGATACGCAGTATTTT | CASSPSQGIWDTQYF | NA | TRBV11-2 | NA | TRBJ2-3 | 15
TGTGCCAGCAGAAATGACAGGAACTACGAGCAGTACTTC | CASRNDRNYEQYF | NA | TRBV5-4 | few | TRBJ2-7 | 13
TGCGCCAGCGGGGACTTGTCTCAAGGTGAAAAACTGTTTTTT | CASGDLSQGEKLFF | NA | TRBV5-1 | NA | TRBJ1-4 | 14
TGTGCCAGCAGCGACAGGGGGCGGCAGCCCCAGCATTTT | CASSDRGRQPQHF | TRBD1 | TRBV7-2 | few | TRBJ1-5 | 13
TGTGCTAGTGGTTTCCCCCCGGGGGGGATAAGCTCCTACGAGCAGTACTTC | CASGFPPGGISSYEQYF | TRBD2 | TRBV12-5 | NA | TRBJ2-7 | 17
TGCGCCAGCAGCCAAGGGGCTACAGGCTTATACGAGCAGTACTTC | CASSQGATGLYEQYF | NA | TRBV4-3 | few | TRBJ2-7 | 15
TGTGCCAGCAGCTTAGCGGGCCGCACAGATACGCAGTATTTT | CASSLAGRTDTQYF | NA | TRBV7-2 | NA | TRBJ2-3 | 14
TGCGCCAGTGCCGACAGGGCCGGAAACACCATATATTTT | CASADRAGNTIYF | TRBD1 | TRBV10-1 | NA | TRBJ1-3 | 13
TGTGCCAGCAGCCCAGCTGGGAGTTCCTACGAGCAGTACTTC | CASSPAGSSYEQYF | NA | TRBV9 | NA | TRBJ2-7 | 14
TGTGCCAGCAGCTTGGGCCCGACACTGAACACTGAAGCTTTCTTT | CASSLGPTLNTEAFF | NA | TRBV11-3 | NA | TRBJ1-1 | 15
TGTGCCAGCAGCGGCCCCTTGGAACTGTTTTTT | CASSGPLELFF | NA | TRBV7-9 | few | TRBJ1-4 | 11
TGTGCCAGCAACACACAGGGAAACACTGAAGCTTTCTTT | CASNTQGNTEAFF | NA | TRBV2 | few | TRBJ1-1 | 13